The T cell receptor beta chain described here comes from a study of cytomegalovirus exposure and HLA in healthy donors. Overall study: Early released data had about 85 million unique TCRs, all coming from HLA-typed donors.

V was trimmed by 3 bases and J by 2 bases, leaving 16 bases between them. The length of the CDR3 is 16 residues. Looked up from germline, CDR1 is LGHNA and CDR2 is YNFKEQ. Note on this clone: The antigen is undetermined.

In the PCR, 60 Vbeta and 13 Jbeta primers were used. The data were produced by immunoSEQ multiplex PCR, yet TCRdb's version contains in-frame clones alone and is incomplete. This sample's clone table lists around 70,000 clones. Study conclusions and caveats: TCR beta chain V- and J-gene trimming was linked, in a later analysis, to a missense variant in DCLRE1C. After further analysis at a later stage, roughly 16,000 TCR beta sequences were associated with HLA alleles at 0.05 false discovery rate.

The rearrangement joins TRBV4-2 to TRBJ1-2; TRBD1 might be the D (6 bases). The clonotype was recovered from a woman aged 35 to 49 in good health and CMV-seropositive. Sequencing was carried out using PBMCs. The CDR3 loop reads CASSQSTGSHNYGYTF. The CDR3 DNA sequence: TGTGCCAGCAGCCAGTCAACAGGGTCTCACAACTATGGCTACACCTTC.